This entry lists 18 T cell receptor beta chains sequenced from one sample in a study of cytomegalovirus exposure and HLA in healthy donors. In the PCR, 60 Vbeta and 13 Jbeta primers were used. The assay was immunoSEQ multiplex PCR, and TCRdb's table has in-frame clones only and misses some. The sample table includes 35,000 to 45,000 clones. The sample taken for sequencing was PBMCs. Receptor source: a male donor in good health and CMV-seronegative.

The chain combines TRBV5-6 with TRBJ2-1; TRBD2 agrees at 7 bases. Germline V lookup: CDR1 SGHDT, CDR2 YYEEEE. With V trimmed by 0 bases and J by 8 bases, 14 bases remained unmatched. The CDR3 is made up of 17 amino acids. The CDR3 sequence: CASSLVGSGERRDEQFF. The CDR3 nucleotides read TGTGCCAGCAGCTTGGTAGGCAGCGGGGAAAGGCGGGATGAGCAGTTCTTC.

The chain links TRBV7-9 to TRBJ2-1; no reliable D call. Between the trimmed V and J ends, which lost 5 bases and 6 bases, there was a span of 5 bases. CDR1 SEHNR and CDR2 FQNEAQ come from the germline V gene (reference sequence). The CDR3 is made up of 11 amino acids. CDR3 DNA sequence: TGTGCCAGCAGCGCTACCAATGAGCAGTTCTTC. Protein sequence: CASSATNEQFF.

To note about this clone: An end of the junction differs from the germline gene, which may be a read error. The chain has TRBV11-1 and TRBJ2-1; TRBD1 matches at 9 bases. The CDR3 sequence is 18 residues long. Germline V lookup: CDR1 SGHAT, CDR2 FQDESV (reference sequence). This CDR3 is CASRKGGQGTSSDNEQFF. The CDR3 bases are TGTGCCAGCAGAAAAGGGGGACAGGGCACTAGCTCCGACAATGAGCAGTTCTTC.

This chain uses TRBV11-2 with TRBJ2-7, with a possible D match to TRBD2 (5 bases). Germline V gene lookup returns CDR1 SGHAT and CDR2 FQNNGV. Trimming removed 4 bases from V and 3 bases from J, with 13 bases in between. This CDR3 comprises 14 residues. The CDR3 bases are TGTGCCAGCAGCTCCGTTTCGGGGTACTACGAGCAGTACTTC. It codes for CASSSVSGYYEQYF.

The chain is built from TRBV4-1 and TRBJ2-2; tentatively, D is TRBD1 (6 bases). Germline-derived CDR1 and CDR2 are MGHRA and YSYEKL. Trimming took off 1 base at V and 4 bases at J, with 13 bases between the two ends. The CDR3 consists of 16 residues. In DNA form, the CDR3 reads TGCGCCAGCAGCCAAGGCCTACAGGGCCCCACCGGGGAGCTGTTTTTT. Protein product: CASSQGLQGPTGELFF.

The chain uses TRBV2 and TRBJ2-2; 10 bases match TRBD2. CDR3 length equals 16 residues. J lost 0 bases, V lost 6 bases, and 4 bases had no gene match. The germline V gene has CDR1 SNHLY and CDR2 FYNNEI. The CDR3 loop reads CASSGLAVANTGELFF. The CDR3 DNA follows: TGTGCCAGCAGCGGACTAGCGGTCGCGAACACCGGGGAGCTGTTTTTT.

J is TRBJ2-7 and V is TRBV29-1; 9 nucleotides match TRBD2. Trimming at V came to 4 bases and at J to 3 bases, leaving 4 bases not matched to a gene. CDR1 and CDR2 (germline): SQVTM, ANQGSEA. The CDR3 extends over 13 amino acids. CDR3 protein: CSVGLAENYEQYF. In nucleotides, the CDR3 is TGCAGCGTTGGACTAGCGGAAAACTACGAGCAGTACTTC.

J is TRBJ2-3 and V is TRBV27, with TRBD2 matching 13 bases. From germline, CDR1 is MNHEY and CDR2 SMNVEV (reference sequence). The junction had 6 bases not matched to a gene; V was cut back by 6 bases and J by 6 bases. The CDR3 has 15 amino acids. CDR3 sequence (DNA): TGTGCCAGCAGCTCCCCGGGACTAGCGGGGGATACGCAGTATTTT. Amino acids: CASSSPGLAGDTQYF.

J is TRBJ2-2 and V is TRBV5-1, with D perhaps assigned TRBD1 or TRBD2 (5 bases each). The CDR3 runs 13 residues. V lost 9 bases and J 2 bases, leaving 11 bases between the germline ends. CDR1 is SGHRS and CDR2 is YFSETQ in the germline V gene. The DNA for the CDR3 is TGCGCCACCAGGGAGTTTAACACCGGGGAGCTGTTTTTT. Protein product: CATREFNTGELFF.

V gene TRBV6-5 combines with J gene TRBJ1-1; D gene uncertain. CDR3 length: 16 residues. Looked up from germline, CDR1 is MNHEY and CDR2 is SVGAGI. Between the trimmed V and J ends, which lost 4 bases and 0 bases, there was a span of 15 bases. CDR3 residues: CASSSPGSPMNTEAFF. The DNA for the CDR3 is TGTGCCAGCAGTTCCCCGGGGAGCCCAATGAACACTGAAGCTTTCTTT.

The V and J genes are TRBV18 and TRBJ2-7; 9 bases align to TRBD1. Trimming at V came to 4 bases and at J to 3 bases, leaving 4 bases not matched to a gene. This CDR3 region has 14 residues. The germline CDR1 and CDR2 sequences are KGHSH and LQKENI. The CDR3 DNA sequence: TGTGCCAGCTCACGCCGGGACAGGGACTACGAGCAGTACTTC. This sequence encodes CASSRRDRDYEQYF.

The rearrangement uses TRBV5-1 and TRBJ2-2; 7 bases agree with TRBD2. V was pared by 0 bases and J by 6 bases, with 2 bases of the junction left unmatched. The germline V gene encodes CDR1 SGHRS and CDR2 YFSETQ. This CDR3 is 14 amino acids long. Written as DNA, the CDR3 is TGCGCCAGCAGCTTGGTGCGGGAGCCCGGGGAGCTGTTTTTT. Protein product: CASSLVREPGELFF.

This chain uses TRBV6-1 with TRBJ2-2; unclear D gene. Trimming removed 4 bases at V and 4 bases at J, with 19 bases between. There are 17 residues in the CDR3. Germline CDR1 is MNHNS and CDR2 is SASEGT. CDR3 coding DNA: TGTGCCAGCAGTGCCCCGGCTGTCACTACTACCACCGGGGAGCTGTTTTTT. Its translation is CASSAPAVTTTTGELFF.

The genes are TRBV10-3 and TRBJ2-2; a weak D match, TRBD1 (5 bases). The CDR3 covers 17 residues. V was shortened by 0 bases and J by 4 bases, with 15 bases between the two germline ends. Per the germline V gene, CDR1 is ENHRY and CDR2 is SYGVKD. This CDR3 reads CAISESIARRGTGELFF. CDR3 in DNA: TGTGCCATCAGTGAGTCGATCGCCAGAAGGGGCACCGGGGAGCTGTTTTTT.

The chain joins TRBV19 to TRBJ2-7; 7 bases are shared with TRBD1. This CDR3 is built from 16 residues. V shed 5 bases, J shed 2 bases, and the junction held 12 bases outside the gene matches. Germline CDR1 is LNHDA and CDR2 is SQIVND (reference sequence). The CDR3 protein is CASSPPGDRATYEQYF. CDR3 DNA sequence: TGTGCCAGTAGTCCCCCCGGGGACAGAGCTACCTACGAGCAGTACTTC. Full variable domain (remainder filled in from reference TRBV19 and TRBJ2-7): DGGITQSPKYLFRKEGQNVTLSCEQNLNHDAMYWYRQDPGQGLRLIYYSQIVNDFQKGDIAEGYSVSREKKESFPLTVTSAQKNPTAFYLCASSPPGDRATYEQYFGPGTRLTVT.

The V and J genes are TRBV5-1 and TRBJ2-7, with a possible D match to TRBD2 (6 bases). Germline V lookup: CDR1 SGHRS, CDR2 YFSETQ. This CDR3 is 12 amino acids long. Trimming removed 3 bases from V and 5 bases from J, with 9 bases in between. The CDR3 protein is CASSWGGDEQYF. CDR3 coding DNA: TGCGCCAGCAGCTGGGGCGGGGACGAGCAGTACTTC.

This chain connects TRBV4-3 to TRBJ2-3; D gene unclear. V shed 0 bases and J shed 0 bases, with 7 bases lying between them. CDR1 is LGHNA, CDR2 YSLEER, per germline. The CDR3 extends over 15 amino acids. CDR3 DNA: TGCGCCAGCAGCCAAGATGGCAGGAGCACAGATACGCAGTATTTT. This gives the protein CASSQDGRSTDTQYF.

The chain carries TRBV5-1 and TRBJ2-7, with 11 bases lining up with TRBD2. The CDR3 sequence is 16 residues long. Germline loops: CDR1 SGHRS, CDR2 YFSETQ. Trimming removed 0 bases from V and 2 bases from J; junction bases left unmatched: 4. The CDR3 DNA sequence: TGCGCCAGCAGCTTGGGGACTAGCGGGTTTACCTACGAGCAGTACTTC. Protein: CASSLGTSGFTYEQYF.